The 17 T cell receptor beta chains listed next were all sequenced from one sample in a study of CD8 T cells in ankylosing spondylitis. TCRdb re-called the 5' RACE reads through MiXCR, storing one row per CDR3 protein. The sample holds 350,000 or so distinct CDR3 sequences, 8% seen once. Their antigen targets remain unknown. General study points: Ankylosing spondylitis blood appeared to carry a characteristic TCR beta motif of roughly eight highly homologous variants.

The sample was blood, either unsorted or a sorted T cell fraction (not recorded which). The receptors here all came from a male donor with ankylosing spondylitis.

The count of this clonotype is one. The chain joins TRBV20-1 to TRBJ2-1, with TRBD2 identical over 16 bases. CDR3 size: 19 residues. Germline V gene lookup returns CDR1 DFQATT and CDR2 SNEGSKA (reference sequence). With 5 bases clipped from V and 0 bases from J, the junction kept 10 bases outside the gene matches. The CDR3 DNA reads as TGCAGTGCTCTGCCTCCGGGACTAGCGGGAGGGCCCTCCTACAATGAGCAGTTCTTC. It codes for CSALPPGLAGGPSYNEQFF.

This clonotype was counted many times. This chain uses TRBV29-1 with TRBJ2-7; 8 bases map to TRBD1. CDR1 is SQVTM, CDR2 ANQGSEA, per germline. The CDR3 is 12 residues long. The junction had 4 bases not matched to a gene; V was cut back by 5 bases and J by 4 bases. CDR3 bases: TGCAGCGTTAGGACAGGGAGTTACGAGCAGTACTTC. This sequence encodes CSVRTGSYEQYF.

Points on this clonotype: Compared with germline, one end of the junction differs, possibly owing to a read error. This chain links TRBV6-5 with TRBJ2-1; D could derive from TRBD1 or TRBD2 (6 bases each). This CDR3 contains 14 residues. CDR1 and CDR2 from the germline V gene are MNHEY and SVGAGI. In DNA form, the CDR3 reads TGTGCCAGCAGTTTGGATATACAGGGACGGGAGCGGGTCTTC. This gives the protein CASSLDIQGRERVF.

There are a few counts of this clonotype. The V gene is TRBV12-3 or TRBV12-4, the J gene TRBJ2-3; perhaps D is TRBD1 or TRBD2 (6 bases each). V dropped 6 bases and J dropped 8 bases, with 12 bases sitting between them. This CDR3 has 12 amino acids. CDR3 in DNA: TGTGCCAGCAGGACCGAGGGGGGTACGCAGTATTTT. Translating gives CASRTEGGTQYF.

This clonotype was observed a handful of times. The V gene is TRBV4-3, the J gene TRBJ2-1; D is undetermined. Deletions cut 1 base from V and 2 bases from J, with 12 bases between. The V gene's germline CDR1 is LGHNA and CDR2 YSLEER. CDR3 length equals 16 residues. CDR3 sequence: CASSQGWTDAYNEQFF. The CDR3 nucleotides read TGCGCCAGCAGCCAAGGGTGGACGGACGCCTACAATGAGCAGTTCTTC.

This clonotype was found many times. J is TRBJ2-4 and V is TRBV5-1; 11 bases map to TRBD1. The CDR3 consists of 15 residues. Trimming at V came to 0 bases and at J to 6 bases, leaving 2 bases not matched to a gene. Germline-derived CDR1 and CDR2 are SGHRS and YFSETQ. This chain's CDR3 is CASSLEGTGGNIQYF. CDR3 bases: TGCGCCAGCAGCTTGGAAGGGACAGGGGGAAACATTCAGTACTTC.

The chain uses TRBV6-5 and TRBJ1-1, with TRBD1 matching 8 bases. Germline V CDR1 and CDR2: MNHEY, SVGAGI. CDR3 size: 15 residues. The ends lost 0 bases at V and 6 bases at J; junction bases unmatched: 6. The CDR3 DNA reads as TGTGCCAGCAGTTACTCTGACAGGGGTGTCGCTGAAGCTTTCTTT. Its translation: CASSYSDRGVAEAFF.

This chain's CDR3 is CASGWQDHQPQHF. The CDR3 DNA sequence: TGTGCCAGCGGTTGGCAGGACCATCAGCCCCAGCATTTT. The chain links TRBV6-6 to TRBJ1-5; D is undetermined. The CDR3 is 13 amino acids. Trimming stripped 8 bases from V and 5 bases from J, with 13 bases between. Germline V gene lookup returns CDR1 MNHNY and CDR2 SVGAGI (reference sequence).

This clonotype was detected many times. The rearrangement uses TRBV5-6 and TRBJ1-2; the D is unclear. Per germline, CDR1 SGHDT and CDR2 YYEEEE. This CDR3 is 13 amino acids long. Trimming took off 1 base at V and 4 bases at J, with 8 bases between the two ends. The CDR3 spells CASSLRAGYGYTF. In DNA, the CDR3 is TGTGCCAGCAGCTTGCGAGCGGGCTATGGCTACACCTTC.

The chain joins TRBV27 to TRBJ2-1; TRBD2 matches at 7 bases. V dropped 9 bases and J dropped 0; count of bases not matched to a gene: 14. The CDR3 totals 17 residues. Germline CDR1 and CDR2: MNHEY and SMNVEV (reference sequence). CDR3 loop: CASRDPMRESSYNEQFF. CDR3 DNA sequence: TGTGCCAGTCGAGATCCCATGCGGGAGAGCTCCTACAATGAGCAGTTCTTC.

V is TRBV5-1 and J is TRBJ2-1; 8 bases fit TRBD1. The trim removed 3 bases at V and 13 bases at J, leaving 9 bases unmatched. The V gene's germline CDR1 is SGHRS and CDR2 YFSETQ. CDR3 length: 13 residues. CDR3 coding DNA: TGCGCCAGCAGCTGGGGACAGGCCTTCGATCAGTTCTTC. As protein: CASSWGQAFDQFF.

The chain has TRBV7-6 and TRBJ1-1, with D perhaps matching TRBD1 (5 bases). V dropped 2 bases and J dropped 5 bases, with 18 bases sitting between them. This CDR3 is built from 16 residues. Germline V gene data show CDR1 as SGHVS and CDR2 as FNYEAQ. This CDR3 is CASSLRMLSGGTEAFF. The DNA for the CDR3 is TGTGCCAGCAGCTTAAGGATGTTAAGTGGGGGGACTGAAGCTTTCTTT.

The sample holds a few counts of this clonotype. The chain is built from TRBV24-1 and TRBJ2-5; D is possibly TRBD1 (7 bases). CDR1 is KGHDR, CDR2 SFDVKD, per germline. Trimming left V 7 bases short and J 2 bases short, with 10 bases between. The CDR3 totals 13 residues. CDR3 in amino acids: CATSSGGQETQYF. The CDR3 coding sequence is TGTGCCACCAGCTCAGGGGGGCAAGAGACCCAGTACTTC.

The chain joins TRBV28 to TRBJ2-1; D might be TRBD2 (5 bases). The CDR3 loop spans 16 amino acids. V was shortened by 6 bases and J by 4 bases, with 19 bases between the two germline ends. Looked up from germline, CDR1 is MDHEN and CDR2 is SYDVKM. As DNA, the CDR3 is TGTGCCAGCAGCCCCCACTCCGGGAACCATTACAATGAGCAGTTCTTC. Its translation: CASSPHSGNHYNEQFF.

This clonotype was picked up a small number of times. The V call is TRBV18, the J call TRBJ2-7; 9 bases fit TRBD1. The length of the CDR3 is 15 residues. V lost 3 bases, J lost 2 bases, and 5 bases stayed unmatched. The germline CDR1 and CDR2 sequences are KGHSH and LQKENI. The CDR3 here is CASSPPTGGAYEQYF. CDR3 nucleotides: TGTGCCAGCTCACCGCCGACAGGGGGGGCCTACGAGCAGTACTTC.

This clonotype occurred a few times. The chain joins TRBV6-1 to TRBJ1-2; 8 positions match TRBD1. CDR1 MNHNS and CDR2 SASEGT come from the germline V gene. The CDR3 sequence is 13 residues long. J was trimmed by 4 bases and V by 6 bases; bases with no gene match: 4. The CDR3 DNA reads TGTGCCAGCAGATCGGACAGGGCCTATGGCTACACCTTC. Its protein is CASRSDRAYGYTF.

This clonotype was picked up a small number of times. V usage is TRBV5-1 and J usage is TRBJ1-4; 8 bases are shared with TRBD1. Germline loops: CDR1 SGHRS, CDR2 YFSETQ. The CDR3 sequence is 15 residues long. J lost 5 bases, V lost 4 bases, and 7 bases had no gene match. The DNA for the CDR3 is TGCGCCAGCAGCAAAGGGACAGGACAGAATGAAAAACTGTTTTTT. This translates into CASSKGTGQNEKLFF.